Sequencing of this TCR beta chain was carried out in a study of T cell responses to AZD1222 COVID-19 vaccine. This CDR3 contains 16 residues. Germline V gene sequence: CDR1 SQVTM, CDR2 ANQGSEA. V lost 6 bases and J lost 0; bases outside the gene matches: 7. Generated by immunoSEQ multiplex PCR, the TCRdb table keeps only in-frame clones and is missing some. The data show more than 95,000 clones, with approximately 90% seen just once and approximately 7.6% held by the top ten. Study outcomes and limitations: Repertoire sampling was restricted to post-peak T cell response timepoints. The donor cohort was predominantly white British with a female majority, and clonal diversity may have been underestimated.

With regard to this clone: The antigen is unknown.

This sample comprised peripheral blood, obtained on day 0 of AZD1222 vaccination. The sequence came from an adult in good health. This sequence joins TRBV29-1 and TRBJ2-1; 11 bases agree with TRBD2. The CDR3 spells CSVRGTSGGSYNEQFF. DNA of the CDR3: TGCAGCGTCCGCGGCACTAGCGGGGGCTCCTACAATGAGCAGTTCTTC.